One and the same sample provided the 25 T cell receptor beta chains below, sequenced in a study of blood T cell repertoires in COVID-19. Sequencing used immunoSEQ multiplex PCR; TCRdb keeps in-frame clones, though not all of them. The sample lists fewer than 450,000 clones, about 87% occurring once. The source material was peripheral blood. The receptors were sampled from a woman between 45 and 60 years old with COVID-19, enrolled during active disease.

This clone was seen a single time. The rearrangement links TRBV6-6 to TRBJ1-3, with D unresolved. The V gene lost 7 bases and the J gene lost 1 base, with 11 bases spanning the gap. This CDR3 is 14 amino acids long. CDR1 and CDR2 (germline): MNHNY, SVGAGI (reference sequence). The CDR3 nucleotides are TGTGCCAGCATTGACGACTTTTCTGGAAACACCATATATTTT. Protein product: CASIDDFSGNTIYF.

The J gene is TRBJ1-3, the V gene TRBV6-1, with 7 bases that match TRBD1. V lost 4 bases to trimming and J lost 1 base; unmatched junction nucleotides: 7. CDR1 is MNHNS, CDR2 SASEGT, per germline. The CDR3 loop spans 16 amino acids. CDR3 sequence reads: CASSGGTAGSGNTIYF. The CDR3 region has the DNA TGTGCCAGCAGTGGCGGGACAGCCGGATCTGGAAACACCATATATTTT.

The CDR3 here is CASSSTSREQYF. The CDR3 nucleotides read TGTGCCAGCAGCTCGACTAGCCGCGAGCAGTACTTC. The genes are TRBV7-2 and TRBJ2-7; 7 bases match TRBD2. Germline V lookup: CDR1 SGHTA, CDR2 FQGNSA. The CDR3 runs to 12 residues. V lost 4 bases, J lost 6 bases, and 3 bases stayed unmatched.

This rearrangement joins TRBV25-1 to TRBJ2-7; no reliable D call. This CDR3 is built from 16 residues. Trimming took off 1 base at V and 1 base at J, with 14 bases between the two ends. CDR1 MGHDK and CDR2 SYGVNS come from the germline V gene. The CDR3 nucleotides are TGTGCCAGCAGTGAATCGTACAGCTTGATATCCTACGAGCAGTACTTC. Its protein is CASSESYSLISYEQYF.

This clone showed up just a few times. The chain links TRBV4-1 to TRBJ2-1, with D perhaps matching TRBD2 (6 bases). Germline lookup yields CDR1 MGHRA and CDR2 YSYEKL. The CDR3 is made up of 12 amino acids. The V end was cut by 4 bases, the J end by 10 bases, with 11 bases between. This chain's CDR3 is CASSRPGLEQFF. The CDR3 region has the DNA TGCGCCAGCAGCCGACCCGGACTAGAGCAGTTCTTC.

This clone was detected ten times or more. The chain couples TRBV2 to TRBJ1-1, with TRBD1 as a possible D gene (5 bases). Trimming pared 3 bases from V and 1 base from J, leaving 9 bases between. Looked up from germline, CDR1 is SNHLY and CDR2 is FYNNEI. The CDR3 is 14 amino acids. CDR3 sequence: CASSDFGGNTEAFF. CDR3 nucleotide sequence: TGTGCCAGCAGTGATTTCGGGGGGAACACTGAAGCTTTCTTT.

This chain's CDR3 is CASSGLSGANTGELFF. The CDR3 coding sequence is TGTGCCAGCAGCGGTCTTAGCGGGGCGAACACCGGGGAGCTGTTTTTT. V usage is TRBV5-6 and J usage is TRBJ2-2; 8 bases agree with TRBD2. Trimming removed 4 bases from V and 0 bases from J; junction bases left unmatched: 5. This CDR3 contains 16 residues. Germline loops: CDR1 SGHDT, CDR2 YYEEEE.

The V and J genes are TRBV27 and TRBJ2-2; 7 positions match TRBD2. J lost 6 bases, V lost 3 bases, and 16 bases had no gene match. Looked up from germline, CDR1 is MNHEY and CDR2 is SMNVEV (reference sequence). The length of the CDR3 is 18 residues. As DNA, the CDR3 is TGTGCCAGCAGTTTTTCCATCCGAGCGGGATCCGGAGCCGGGGAGCTGTTTTTT. As protein: CASSFSIRAGSGAGELFF.

This chain links TRBV9 with TRBJ2-7, with 7 nucleotides matching TRBD2. Germline CDR1 is SGDLS and CDR2 is YYNGEE. After removal of 0 bases from V and 6 bases from J, the junction contained 3 bases not matched to a gene. The CDR3 spans 13 residues. The CDR3 DNA is TGTGCCAGCAGCGTAGCATGGGGGGGCGAGCAGTACTTC. It translates to CASSVAWGGEQYF.

The chain couples TRBV15 to TRBJ2-2, with 8 bases fitting TRBD2. The CDR3 consists of 17 residues. From germline, CDR1 is LNHNV and CDR2 YYDKDF (reference sequence). Trimming cost V 0 bases and J 1 base; bases outside gene matches: 4. Here the CDR3 DNA reads TGTGCCACCAGCAGAGATCATCTAGCGGGGAACACCGGGGAGCTGTTTTTT. It specifies CATSRDHLAGNTGELFF.

The J gene is TRBJ1-2, the V gene TRBV5-4, with TRBD1 as a possible D gene (6 bases). Trimming stripped 2 bases from V and 9 bases from J, with 11 bases between. CDR1 and CDR2 from the germline V gene are SGHNT and YYREEE (reference sequence). CDR3 length equals 12 residues. CDR3: CASSLLRGSYTF. CDR3 nucleotides: TGTGCCAGCAGCTTACTCAGGGGCAGCTACACCTTC.

The chain combines TRBV28 with TRBJ1-1, with D tentatively TRBD1 (6 bases). The CDR3 sequence is 14 residues long. V was pared by 5 bases and J by 4 bases, with 14 bases between. The V gene's germline CDR1 is MDHEN and CDR2 SYDVKM. The CDR3 spells CASSLQGGGTEAFF. The CDR3 nucleotides are TGTGCCAGCAGTCTACAGGGTGGTGGCACTGAAGCTTTCTTT.

The chain couples TRBV11-3 to TRBJ2-3; 10 bases line up with TRBD2. The V gene's germline CDR1 is SGHNT and CDR2 YENEEA. The CDR3 has 15 amino acids. V gave up 5 bases and J gave up 5 bases; unmatched junction bases: 7. The CDR3 bases are TGTGCCAGCAGCCATGGGACTAGCGTCGAAGATACGCAGTATTTT. This encodes CASSHGTSVEDTQYF.

CDR3 nucleotides: TGTGCCAGTAGTATAGTAGCGGGAGTCGGCAATGAGCAGTTCTTC. Translation: CASSIVAGVGNEQFF. This rearrangement joins TRBV19 to TRBJ2-1, with 9 bases aligning to TRBD2. The CDR3 consists of 15 residues. The J segment lost 6 bases and the V segment lost 1 base, leaving 4 bases of the junction unmatched. CDR1 and CDR2 (germline): LNHDA, SQIVND (reference sequence). The full variable domain, rest sourced from reference TRBV19 and TRBJ2-1, is DGGITQSPKYLFRKEGQNVTLSCEQNLNHDAMYWYRQDPGQGLRLIYYSQIVNDFQKGDIAEGYSVSREKKESFPLTVTSAQKNPTAFYLCASSIVAGVGNEQFFGPGTRLTVL.

The chain has TRBV11-2 and TRBJ2-3; the D gene is possibly TRBD1 (6 bases). The CDR3 is 13 amino acids. Germline values: CDR1 SGHAT, CDR2 FQNNGV. Trimming took 7 bases from V and 2 from J, leaving 10 bases between them. The CDR3 DNA reads TGTGCCAGCAAGACAGGTGCCACAGATACGCAGTATTTT. Protein sequence: CASKTGATDTQYF.

The sample holds one count of this clone. The chain combines TRBV19 with TRBJ2-5; 7 positions match TRBD2. V shed 6 bases, J shed 5 bases, and the junction held 9 bases outside the gene matches. The CDR3 is made up of 14 amino acids. CDR1 and CDR2 (germline): LNHDA, SQIVND (reference sequence). CDR3 in amino acids: CASRQPGTKETQYF. The CDR3 nucleotides are TGTGCCAGTAGACAACCGGGGACTAAGGAGACCCAGTACTTC. Based on the CDR3 plus reference TRBV19 and TRBJ2-5, the full variable domain is DGGITQSPKYLFRKEGQNVTLSCEQNLNHDAMYWYRQDPGQGLRLIYYSQIVNDFQKGDIAEGYSVSREKKESFPLTVTSAQKNPTAFYLCASRQPGTKETQYFGPGTRLLVL.

This clone was counted between two and nine times. This chain uses TRBV4-2 with TRBJ1-4, with TRBD1 matching over 10 bases. V shed 2 bases, J shed 2 bases, and the junction held 11 bases outside the gene matches. The CDR3 covers 19 residues. Germline lookup yields CDR1 LGHNA and CDR2 YNFKEQ. CDR3 sequence: CASSQNPGQGYMTNEKLFF. In DNA form, the CDR3 reads TGTGCCAGCAGCCAAAATCCGGGACAGGGGTATATGACTAATGAAAAACTGTTTTTT.

The rearrangement joins TRBV5-1 to TRBJ2-5, with a possible D match to TRBD2 (6 bases). This CDR3 is 14 amino acids long. Germline V lookup: CDR1 SGHRS, CDR2 YFSETQ. Trimming removed 6 bases from V and 4 bases from J, with 16 bases in between. The CDR3 sequence: CASKNQRAGETQYF. CDR3 sequence (DNA): TGCGCCAGCAAAAATCAGCGGGCCGGAGAGACCCAGTACTTC.

The chain combines TRBV6-6 with TRBJ2-1, with 8 bases aligning to TRBD1. The CDR3 totals 15 residues. Trimming took 6 bases from V and 7 from J; bases not matched to a gene: 11. CDR1 and CDR2 (germline): MNHNY, SVGAGI (reference sequence). DNA for the CDR3: TGTGCCAGCAGAAGACCTGGGACAGGCAGTAATGAGCAGTTCTTC. It yields the protein CASRRPGTGSNEQFF.

This clone was recorded a few times. The gene calls are TRBV6-6 and TRBJ1-3, with 8 bases identical to TRBD1. The trim removed 6 bases at V and 3 bases at J, leaving 4 bases unmatched. Germline values: CDR1 MNHNY, CDR2 SVGAGI (reference sequence). CDR3 size: 14 residues. CDR3 sequence (DNA): TGTGCCAGCAGAGCAGGGGGCGATGGAAACACCATATATTTT. This sequence encodes CASRAGGDGNTIYF.

The chain carries TRBV30 and TRBJ1-4; maybe TRBD1 (5 bases). V lost 0 bases to trimming and J lost 5 bases, with 10 bases between them. Germline V gene sequence: CDR1 GTSNPN, CDR2 SVGIG (reference sequence). The length of the CDR3 is 14 residues. Written as DNA, the CDR3 is TGTGCCTGGAGTGTATATGCAGGGAATGAAAAACTGTTTTTT. This gives the protein CAWSVYAGNEKLFF.

Concerning this clone: Germline is not matched at one junction end, which may reflect a read error. In nucleotides, the CDR3 is TGTGCCATCAGTGAGATCGGGACTAGCGGGAGGGGCGCCCTGCAGGTCTTC. It codes for CAISEIGTSGRGALQVF. The chain employs TRBV10-3 and TRBJ2-1; 16 bases agree with TRBD2. The V gene's germline CDR1 is ENHRY and CDR2 SYGVKD. CDR3 length: 17 residues.

The rearrangement uses TRBV5-6 and TRBJ2-7; no clear D gene. V was shortened by 0 bases and J by 3 bases, with 10 bases between the two germline ends. From germline, CDR1 is SGHDT and CDR2 YYEEEE. This CDR3 has 14 residues. This CDR3 reads CASSLGSRSYEQYF. The DNA of the CDR3 is TGTGCCAGCAGCTTGGGTAGTCGGAGCTACGAGCAGTACTTC.

This chain uses TRBV2 with TRBJ1-2; 7 nucleotides line up with TRBD1. V was pared by 4 bases and J by 5 bases, with 7 bases of the junction left unmatched. The CDR3 contains 14 residues. Germline CDR1 reads SNHLY; CDR2 reads FYNNEI. CDR3 sequence: CASSGPGGRYGYTF. The CDR3 region has the DNA TGTGCCAGCAGTGGTCCAGGGGGTAGATATGGCTACACCTTC. Full variable domain (outside the CDR3, taken from reference TRBV2 and TRBJ1-2): EPEVTQTPSHQVTQMGQEVILRCVPISNHLYFYWYRQILGQKVEFLVSFYNNEISEKSEIFDDQFSVERPDGSNFTLKIRSTKLEDSAMYFCASSGPGGRYGYTFGSGTRLTVV.

The gene calls are TRBV18 and TRBJ1-5; the D gene is possibly TRBD1 (6 bases). CDR3 length: 18 amino acids. Germline-derived CDR1 and CDR2 are KGHSH and LQKENI. The V end lost 1 base, the J end lost 4 bases, and 20 bases lay between the germline ends. The DNA of the CDR3 is TGTGCCAGCTCACCACGGAATGAGGGACACCCCGGGAATCAGCCCCAGCATTTT. Translated, it gives CASSPRNEGHPGNQPQHF.